The entry that follows covers one T cell receptor beta chain sequence. The antigen is not known. With 3 bases removed from V and 2 bases from J, the gap between germline ends came to 16 bases. Germline V lookup: CDR1 KGHSH, CDR2 LQKENI. The CDR3 consists of 16 residues. The sample belongs to a study of shared clonotypes between healthy human individuals. Study-wide results and caveats: Rarefaction demonstrated incomplete sorted-subset sequencing despite large depth.

Data came from immunoSEQ multiplex PCR; TCRdb stores just in-frame clones and leaves some out. The sample includes millions of clones, more than 80% of them seen just once. The sample consisted of naive CD4+ T cells from PBMCs. Subset indicated: CD45RA+ positively selected. J is TRBJ2-5 and V is TRBV18; D is tentatively TRBD1 or TRBD2 (6 bases each). This receptor was taken from a man younger than 30 in good health. Some clones in this sample may be carry-over from other donors' samples. CDR3 nucleotide sequence: TGTGCCAGCTCACCGCTCCTAGCGAGGGGGCAAGAGACCCAGTACTTC. Translating it yields CASSPLLARGQETQYF.